This T cell receptor beta chain was obtained from a study of blood T cell repertoires in COVID-19 (dated by TCRdb to the early 2020s). With regard to the full study: Samples from collaborators originated in the United States, Italy and Spain and spanned both the acute and convalescent phases of COVID-19. The repertoires were released in a freely available public database meant as a resource for research on the immune response to SARS-CoV-2. A de-identified subject ID, COVID-19 status, age in years and sex were almost always included in the sample metadata. Samples came from the ongoing ImmuneRACE study (first 160 participants) plus 1,254 subjects from 6 global collaborators. The material from the prospective study consisted of cDNA or gDNA derived from T cells, B-cell-depleted T cells, or PBMCs. Subjects who had been exposed to COVID-19, were actively infected with it, or had recovered from it provided the deeply sampled blood TCRbeta repertoires that made up the dataset. Where available, HLA class I and class II types were taken from metadata supplied by the sample provider and were not determined by assay-based typing. What the research found in general, with its limitations: Clinical and demographic metadata were provided uncurated, with the amount varying by source and participant.

A remark on this clone: It lacks a known antigen. One base away there is no much larger clone; base qualities are not given.

Whole blood was collected in K2EDTA tubes by collaborating institutions according to the institutions' own protocols. For TCRbeta analysis, collaborator samples were shipped as frozen whole blood, as isolated PBMCs, or as DNA extracted from either sample type. Relative to germline, V is 4 bases shorter and J is 1 base shorter, with 17 bases between their ends. From the germline V gene, CDR1 is SGHRS and CDR2 is YFSETQ. The CDR3 numbers 17 residues from cysteine through phenylalanine. Only the CDR3 region is kept as DNA, spanning 51 bases read in frame from base 1. TCRbeta CDR3 regions were amplified from genomic DNA using the immunoSEQ Assay, a bias-controlled multiplex PCR. The authors' pipeline ran thus. Nucleated cell counts per sample were estimated from amplification of reference gene primers within the assay. Sequence reads were collapsed and filtered to measure the absolute abundance of every unique TCRbeta CDR3 rearrangement. Productive Simpson clonality was computed per sample as the square root of Simpson's diversity index over productive rearrangements. TCRdb limited this immuneACCESS table to in-frame rearrangements with V and J called. A share of clones is missing; checked studies link under half to unresolved V genes, and the rest is unexplained. The DNA was the basis for D and trimming; V, J and clone size are from that table. This sample gives under 100,000 clones in total; about nine tenths of them show up just once. 3% to 3.5% of the sample is in the top ten clones.

This TCR was sampled from a woman between 65 and 79 years old with acute or convalescent COVID-19. The sequenced material came from peripheral blood. In this chain, TRBV5-1 is recombined with TRBJ1-4; TRBD1 is a possible D gene, resting on 6 matching bases. The CDR3 reads CASSRTLTGLTNEKLFF. The sequenced DNA is TGCGCCAGCAGCCGAACCCTGACAGGCCTAACTAATGAAAAACTGTTTTTT.